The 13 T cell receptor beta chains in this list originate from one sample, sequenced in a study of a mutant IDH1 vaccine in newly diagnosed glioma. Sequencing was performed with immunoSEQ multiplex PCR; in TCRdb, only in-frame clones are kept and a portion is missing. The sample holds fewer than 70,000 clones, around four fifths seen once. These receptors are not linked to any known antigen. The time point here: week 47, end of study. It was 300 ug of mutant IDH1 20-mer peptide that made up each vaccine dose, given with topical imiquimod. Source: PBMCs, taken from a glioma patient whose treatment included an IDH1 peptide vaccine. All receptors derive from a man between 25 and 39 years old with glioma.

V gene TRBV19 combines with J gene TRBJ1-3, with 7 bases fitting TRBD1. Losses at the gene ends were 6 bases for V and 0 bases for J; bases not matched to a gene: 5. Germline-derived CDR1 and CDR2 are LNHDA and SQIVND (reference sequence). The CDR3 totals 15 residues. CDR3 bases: TGTGCCAGTAGGGACCGGGACAGCTCTGGAAACACCATATATTTT. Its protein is CASRDRDSSGNTIYF.

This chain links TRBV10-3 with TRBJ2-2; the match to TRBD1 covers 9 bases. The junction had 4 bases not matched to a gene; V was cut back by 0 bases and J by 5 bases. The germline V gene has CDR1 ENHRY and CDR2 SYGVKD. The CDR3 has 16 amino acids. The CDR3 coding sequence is TGTGCCATCAGTGAGTCCCGGGACAGGGAAACCGGGGAGCTGTTTTTT. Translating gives CAISESRDRETGELFF.

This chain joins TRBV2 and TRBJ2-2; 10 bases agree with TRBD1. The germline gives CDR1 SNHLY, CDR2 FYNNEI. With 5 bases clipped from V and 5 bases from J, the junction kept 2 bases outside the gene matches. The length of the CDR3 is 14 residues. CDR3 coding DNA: TGTGCCAGCAGTAGGGACAGGGGTACCGGGGAGCTGTTTTTT. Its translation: CASSRDRGTGELFF.

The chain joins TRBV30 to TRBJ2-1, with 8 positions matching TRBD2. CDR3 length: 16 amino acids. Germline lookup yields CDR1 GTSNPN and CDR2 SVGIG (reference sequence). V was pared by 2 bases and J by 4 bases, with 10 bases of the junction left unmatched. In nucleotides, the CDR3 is TGTGCCTGGAGTCCCTTAGCGGGGATTACGTACAATGAGCAGTTCTTC. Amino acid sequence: CAWSPLAGITYNEQFF.

CDR3 sequence (DNA): TGTGCCAGTAGCTTGAGGCAGGGAGACAATTCACCCCTCCACTTT. Protein sequence: CASSLRQGDNSPLHF. The chain is built from TRBV19 and TRBJ1-6; possibly TRBD1 for D (5 bases). This CDR3 has 15 amino acids. Trimming took off 6 bases at V and 7 bases at J, with 16 bases between the two ends. Germline values: CDR1 LNHDA, CDR2 SQIVND (reference sequence).

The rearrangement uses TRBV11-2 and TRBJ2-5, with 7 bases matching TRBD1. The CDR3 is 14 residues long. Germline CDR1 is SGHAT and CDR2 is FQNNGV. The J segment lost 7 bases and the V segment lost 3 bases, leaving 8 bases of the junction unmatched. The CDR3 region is CASSFRQGSGTQYF. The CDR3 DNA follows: TGTGCCAGCAGCTTTCGACAGGGATCGGGGACCCAGTACTTC.

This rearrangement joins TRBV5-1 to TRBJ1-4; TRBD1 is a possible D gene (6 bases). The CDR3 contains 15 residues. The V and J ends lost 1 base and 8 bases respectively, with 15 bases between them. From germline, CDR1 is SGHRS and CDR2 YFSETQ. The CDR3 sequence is CASSLFWGLGEKLFF. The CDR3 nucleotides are TGCGCCAGCAGCTTGTTCTGGGGGCTGGGGGAAAAACTGTTTTTT.

CDR3 in amino acids: CASSYLSPGDGYTF. In DNA, the CDR3 is TGTGCCAGCAGTTACCTCTCTCCCGGGGATGGCTACACCTTC. The chain carries TRBV6-5 and TRBJ1-2; D is undetermined. This CDR3 is built from 14 residues. Germline V gene lookup returns CDR1 MNHEY and CDR2 SVGAGI. V lost 2 bases and J 6 bases, leaving 13 bases between the germline ends.

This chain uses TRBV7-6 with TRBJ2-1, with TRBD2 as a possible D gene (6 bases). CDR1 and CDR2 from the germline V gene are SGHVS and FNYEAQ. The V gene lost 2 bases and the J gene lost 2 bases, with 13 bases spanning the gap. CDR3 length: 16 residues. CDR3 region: CASSLSGLKPYNEQFF. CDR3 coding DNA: TGTGCCAGCAGCTTAAGCGGGCTCAAACCCTACAATGAGCAGTTCTTC.

The CDR3 protein is CASSLEQGARDEQFF. In DNA, the CDR3 is TGTGCCAGCAGTTTAGAACAGGGGGCTCGAGATGAGCAGTTCTTC. The chain joins TRBV28 to TRBJ2-1, with 9 positions matching TRBD1. J was trimmed by 8 bases and V by 2 bases; bases with no gene match: 7. The CDR3 is 15 residues long. Germline CDR1 reads MDHEN; CDR2 reads SYDVKM. The full variable domain, with the rest looked up from reference TRBV28 and TRBJ2-1, is DVKVTQSSRYLVKRTGEKVFLECVQDMDHENMFWYRQDPGLGLRLIYFSYDVKMKEKGDIPEGYSVSREKKERFSLILESASTNQTSMYLCASSLEQGARDEQFFGPGTRLTVL.

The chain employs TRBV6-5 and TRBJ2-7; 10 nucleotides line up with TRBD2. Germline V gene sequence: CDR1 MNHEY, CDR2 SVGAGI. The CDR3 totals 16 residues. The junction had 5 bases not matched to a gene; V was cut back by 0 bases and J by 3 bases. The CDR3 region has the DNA TGTGCCAGCAGTTACTCTCGGCTAGCGGGAGTCTACGAGCAGTACTTC. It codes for CASSYSRLAGVYEQYF.

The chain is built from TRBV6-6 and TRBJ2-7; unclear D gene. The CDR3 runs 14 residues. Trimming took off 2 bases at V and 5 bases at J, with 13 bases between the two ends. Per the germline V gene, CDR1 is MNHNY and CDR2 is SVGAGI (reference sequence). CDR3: CASSYRAEDHEQYF. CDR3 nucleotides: TGTGCCAGCAGTTACAGAGCTGAGGACCACGAGCAGTACTTC.

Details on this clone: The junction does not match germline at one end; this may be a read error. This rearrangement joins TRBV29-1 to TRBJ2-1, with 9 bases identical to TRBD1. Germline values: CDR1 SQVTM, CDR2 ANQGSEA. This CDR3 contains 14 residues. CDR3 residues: CSVAGTGTYNGQFF. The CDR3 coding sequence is TGCAGCGTAGCCGGGACAGGGACCTACAATGGGCAGTTCTTC.